The present T cell receptor beta chain was sequenced within a study of response to subunit inactivated influenza vaccine. TCRdb re-called the RT-PCR reads with MiXCR, one entry per CDR3 protein. Counted here are 500,000 to 550,000 distinct CDR3 sequences, approximately 7.1% occurring once; the ten biggest clones make up approximately 12%. Study-level findings and limits: Few additional T cells are recruited per seasonal influenza vaccination, authors suggested.

The germline gives CDR1 LNHDA, CDR2 SQIVND (reference sequence). The CDR3 sequence is 14 residues long. V lost 3 bases and J lost 5, with 11 bases in between. This clonotype was recorded a few times. The antigen remains unidentified. The rearrangement uses TRBV19 and TRBJ2-1, with a tentative D call TRBD1 (6 bases). The receptor's source is a man in his fifties or sixties who received an inactivated influenza vaccine. This specimen was PBMCs from blood, taken around 2 years after vaccination. The CDR3 DNA sequence: TGTGCCAGTAGTATGTGGGACAAGAACAATGAGCAGTTCTTC. It codes for CASSMWDKNNEQFF.